This T cell receptor beta chain was captured in a study of cytomegalovirus exposure and HLA in healthy donors. Primers for the PCR totalled 60 Vbeta and 13 Jbeta. Clones were sequenced by immunoSEQ multiplex PCR, and TCRdb holds only the in-frame ones, with some missing. The sample has approximately 170,000 clones; 85% are singletons. Study-wide results and caveats: Among TCR sequences, most were rare, though some public TCRs appeared in many donors.

Worth noting for this clone: What it binds is unknown.

V lost 0 bases, J lost 4 bases, and 9 bases lay in between. This CDR3 contains 14 residues. Germline-derived CDR1 and CDR2 are SGHAT and FQNNGV. It was healthy bone marrow donors who served as donors. The source is a boy aged 2 to 10 in good health and CMV-seronegative. The sequencing input was PBMCs. The chain has TRBV11-2 and TRBJ1-2; the D gene is possibly TRBD1 (5 bases). The CDR3, as DNA: TGTGCCAGCAGCTTAGAAGACAGCTCCTATGGCTACACCTTC. As protein: CASSLEDSSYGYTF.